The 32 T cell receptor beta chains below come from one sample, sequenced in a study of cytomegalovirus exposure and HLA in healthy donors. Primers included in the PCR were 60 Vbeta and 13 Jbeta primers. The repertoire was sequenced with immunoSEQ multiplex PCR; TCRdb's copy has only in-frame clones and lacks some. The sample gives about 200,000 clones, about 86% of which show up once; approximately 0.31% is in the top ten. What was sequenced was PBMCs. These receptors all stem from a woman younger than 45 in good health and CMV-seronegative.

The chain combines TRBV6-1 with TRBJ2-1; 13 bases line up with TRBD2. This CDR3 has 15 residues. Per the germline V gene, CDR1 is MNHNS and CDR2 is SASEGT. Trimming removed 6 bases from V and 8 bases from J; junction bases left unmatched: 7. CDR3 protein: CASRTSGGRRDEQFF. DNA for the CDR3: TGTGCCAGCAGGACTAGCGGGGGGAGACGGGATGAGCAGTTCTTC.

The rearrangement joins TRBV5-1 to TRBJ2-1, with D uncertain. Germline V gene sequence: CDR1 SGHRS, CDR2 YFSETQ. The CDR3 runs to 16 residues. V was trimmed by 0 bases and J by 7 bases, leaving 17 bases between them. The CDR3 is CASSLGFRTTQNEQFF. CDR3 DNA sequence: TGCGCCAGCAGCTTGGGGTTTCGAACGACTCAAAATGAGCAGTTCTTC. The full variable domain, its missing parts supplied by reference TRBV5-1 and TRBJ2-1, is KAGVTQTPRYLIKTRGQQVTLSCSPISGHRSVSWYQQTPGQGLQFLFEYFSETQRNKGNFPGRFSGRQFSNSRSEMNVSTLELGDSALYLCASSLGFRTTQNEQFFGPGTRLTVL.

The chain is built from TRBV19 and TRBJ2-1; the match to TRBD2 covers 11 bases. This CDR3 comprises 18 residues. The germline gives CDR1 LNHDA, CDR2 SQIVND (reference sequence). V lost 7 bases and J lost 5; bases outside the gene matches: 16. This chain's CDR3 is CASNPGIAGGLRDNEQFF. CDR3 DNA: TGTGCCAGTAATCCTGGGATAGCGGGAGGGCTTAGGGACAATGAGCAGTTCTTC.

The chain uses TRBV5-4 and TRBJ2-5, with 7 nucleotides matching TRBD1. The CDR3 loop spans 14 amino acids. V dropped 4 bases and J dropped 3; count of bases not matched to a gene: 6. Germline CDR1 SGHNT, CDR2 YYREEE (reference sequence). CDR3 sequence: CASSPGQAKETQYF. CDR3 nucleotide sequence: TGTGCCAGCAGCCCCGGACAGGCAAAAGAGACCCAGTACTTC. Full variable domain (outside the CDR3, taken from reference TRBV5-4 and TRBJ2-5): ETGVTQSPTHLIKTRGQQVTLRCSSQSGHNTVSWYQQALGQGPQFIFQYYREEENGRGNFPPRFSGLQFPNYSSELNVNALELDDSALYLCASSPGQAKETQYFGPGTRLLVL.

This clone appeared a single time. V is TRBV4-1 and J is TRBJ1-1; D possibly corresponds to TRBD1 (5 bases). Trimming removed 0 bases from V and 7 bases from J, with 15 bases in between. Germline assignment: CDR1 MGHRA and CDR2 YSYEKL. The CDR3 length is 15 residues. The CDR3 DNA is TGCGCCAGCAGCCAAGATCTTGGACACAAAGGTGAAGCTTTCTTT. This encodes CASSQDLGHKGEAFF.

The CDR3 sequence: CASSEGMDRAGGYTF. DNA for the CDR3: TGTGCCAGCAGTGAAGGGATGGACAGGGCAGGTGGCTACACCTTC. V usage is TRBV2 and J usage is TRBJ1-2; 8 positions agree with TRBD1. The CDR3 length is 15 residues. The trim removed 1 base at V and 7 bases at J, leaving 8 bases unmatched. CDR1 SNHLY and CDR2 FYNNEI come from the germline V gene.

This chain uses TRBV7-3 with TRBJ2-2; 7 nucleotides align to TRBD1. The germline V gene encodes CDR1 SGHTA and CDR2 FQGTGA. Germline trimming cut 5 bases from V and 2 bases from J; bases unmatched to any gene: 20. The CDR3 length is 20 residues. Here the CDR3 DNA reads TGTGCCAGCAGCGCCGGGTGGGTGCAGCCGTCAGGGGGTAACACCGGGGAGCTGTTTTTT. As protein: CASSAGWVQPSGGNTGELFF.

The chain couples TRBV5-1 to TRBJ2-7; unclear D gene. The CDR3 covers 15 residues. Germline loops: CDR1 SGHRS, CDR2 YFSETQ. V was pared by 0 bases and J by 3 bases, with 13 bases between. The CDR3: CASSLELAPSYEQYF. The CDR3 DNA is TGCGCCAGCAGCTTGGAGCTCGCCCCTAGCTACGAGCAGTACTTC.

The V gene is TRBV9, the J gene TRBJ2-3, with 10 nucleotides matching TRBD2. CDR3 length: 16 amino acids. Germline loops: CDR1 SGDLS, CDR2 YYNGEE. After removal of 3 bases from V and 0 bases from J, the junction contained 4 bases not matched to a gene. CDR3 amino acids: CASSEGTSVSTDTQYF. In DNA, the CDR3 is TGTGCCAGCAGCGAGGGGACTAGCGTTAGCACAGATACGCAGTATTTT.

In regard to this clone: One junction end disagrees with the germline gene, perhaps due to a read error. The chain employs TRBV28 and TRBJ1-2, with D tentatively TRBD1 (5 bases). Germline loops: CDR1 MDHEN, CDR2 SYDVKM. The CDR3 consists of 12 residues. The CDR3 sequence: CASSGAKYGYTF. The CDR3 DNA follows: TGTGCCAGCAGTGGGGCTAAATATGGCTACACCTTC.

The V gene is TRBV5-1, the J gene TRBJ2-5, with 13 bases lining up with TRBD2. Trimming cost V 4 bases and J 5 bases; bases outside gene matches: 8. Germline V lookup: CDR1 SGHRS, CDR2 YFSETQ. The CDR3 length is 16 residues. The CDR3 nucleotides are TGCGCCAGCAGCACCGGACTAGCGGGGGTACGGGAGACCCAGTACTTC. This translates into CASSTGLAGVRETQYF. Together with reference TRBV5-1 and TRBJ2-5, the CDR3 gives the full variable domain: KAGVTQTPRYLIKTRGQQVTLSCSPISGHRSVSWYQQTPGQGLQFLFEYFSETQRNKGNFPGRFSGRQFSNSRSEMNVSTLELGDSALYLCASSTGLAGVRETQYFGPGTRLLVL.

A few counts support this clone. V and J are TRBV11-2 and TRBJ2-3; tentative D call: TRBD1 (7 bases). This CDR3 spans 16 amino acids. Trimming stripped 5 bases from V and 6 bases from J, with 21 bases between. Per germline, CDR1 SGHAT and CDR2 FQNNGV. CDR3 nucleotide sequence: TGTGCCAGCAGCCAGGGGGGCGCAAACCAGGGCGATACGCAGTATTTT. This gives the protein CASSQGGANQGDTQYF. The full variable domain, rest sourced from reference TRBV11-2 and TRBJ2-3, is EAGVAQSPRYKIIEKRQSVAFWCNPISGHATLYWYQQILGQGPKLLIQFQNNGVVDDSQLPKDRFSAERLKGVDSTLKIQPAKLEDSAVYLCASSQGGANQGDTQYFGPGTRLTVL.

V usage is TRBV7-8 and J usage is TRBJ2-7; 7 bases map to TRBD2. The germline V gene has CDR1 SGHVS and CDR2 FQNEAQ. The CDR3 consists of 15 residues. The J segment lost 1 base and the V segment lost 5 bases, leaving 8 bases of the junction unmatched. The CDR3 protein is CASSPMWGGSYEQYF. The CDR3 region has the DNA TGTGCCAGCAGCCCTATGTGGGGGGGTTCCTACGAGCAGTACTTC.

This chain connects TRBV5-1 to TRBJ2-7, with 7 bases that match TRBD2. The CDR3 is 14 amino acids. The V gene's germline CDR1 is SGHRS and CDR2 YFSETQ. The trim removed 0 bases at V and 5 bases at J, leaving 5 bases unmatched. This CDR3 is CASSLDGGGNEQYF. CDR3 sequence (DNA): TGCGCCAGCAGCTTGGATGGGGGGGGGAACGAGCAGTACTTC.

The gene calls are TRBV18 and TRBJ1-1; no definite D call. The V gene's germline CDR1 is KGHSH and CDR2 LQKENI. The V end lost 6 bases, the J end lost 4 bases, and 12 bases lay between the germline ends. This CDR3 is built from 13 residues. The CDR3 DNA reads TGTGCCAGCTCCGGCAAGAGCGGCACTGAAGCTTTCTTT. Translated, it gives CASSGKSGTEAFF.

A few counts support this clone. The rearrangement uses TRBV6-1 and TRBJ2-3; D possibly corresponds to TRBD2 (5 bases). The CDR3 is made up of 14 amino acids. With 1 base removed from V and 4 bases from J, the gap between germline ends came to 9 bases. CDR1 is MNHNS, CDR2 SASEGT, per germline. The CDR3 loop is CASSEGSSSDTQYF. The CDR3, as DNA: TGTGCCAGCAGTGAAGGATCTAGCTCAGATACGCAGTATTTT.

The V gene is TRBV2, the J gene TRBJ1-5; TRBD1 agrees at 9 bases. Per germline, CDR1 SNHLY and CDR2 FYNNEI. The V segment lost 5 bases and the J segment 5 bases; nucleotides outside the gene matches: 4. This CDR3 region has 14 residues. CDR3 loop: CASSRDRVDQPQHF. For the CDR3, the DNA is TGTGCCAGCAGTCGGGACAGGGTCGATCAGCCCCAGCATTTT.

The chain uses TRBV19 and TRBJ1-1; a weak D match, TRBD1 (5 bases). The CDR3 runs to 16 residues. V was cut by 2 bases and J by 2 bases, with 15 bases left in between. Germline assignment: CDR1 LNHDA and CDR2 SQIVND (reference sequence). The CDR3 here is CASSIIRGGKNTEAFF. The CDR3 bases are TGTGCCAGTAGTATAATCCGGGGCGGGAAAAACACTGAAGCTTTCTTT.

Only one count was recorded for this clone. This chain links TRBV11-2 with TRBJ2-1, with TRBD1 identical over 8 bases. With V trimmed by 6 bases and J by 10 bases, 8 bases remained unmatched. From germline, CDR1 is SGHAT and CDR2 FQNNGV. CDR3 length equals 13 residues. As DNA, the CDR3 is TGTGCCAGCAGAAATCAGGGGGCTCAAGAGCAGTTCTTC. Protein sequence: CASRNQGAQEQFF.

J is TRBJ2-7 and V is TRBV4-1; 11 bases fit TRBD2. CDR3 length: 15 amino acids. V gave up 3 bases and J gave up 6 bases; unmatched junction bases: 7. Germline V gene data show CDR1 as MGHRA and CDR2 as YSYEKL. As DNA, the CDR3 is TGCGCCAGCAGCCAGATAGCGGGGGGGCTTCTCGAGCAGTACTTC. Translated, it gives CASSQIAGGLLEQYF.

The J gene is TRBJ1-2, the V gene TRBV6-1; D gene uncertain. The CDR3 totals 12 residues. CDR1 is MNHNS, CDR2 SASEGT, per germline. V was clipped by 8 bases and J by 4 bases, with 11 bases between them. For the CDR3, the DNA is TGTGCCAGCTATGACATCCTCTATGGCTACACCTTC. Encoded protein: CASYDILYGYTF.

The rearrangement uses TRBV10-1 and TRBJ2-1; 13 nucleotides match TRBD2. With V trimmed by 8 bases and J by 15 bases, 7 bases remained unmatched. The CDR3 contains 12 residues. Germline V lookup: CDR1 WNHNN, CDR2 SYGVQD (reference sequence). Written as DNA, the CDR3 is TGCGCCAGCGGCGGACTAGCGGGAGTTCTGTTCTTC. Amino acid sequence: CASGGLAGVLFF.

The chain links TRBV5-1 to TRBJ2-2; D perhaps matches TRBD1 (6 bases). V lost 4 bases and J lost 4, with 14 bases in between. Germline V CDR1 and CDR2: SGHRS, YFSETQ. There are 15 residues in the CDR3. The CDR3 reads CASSPYRDVTGELFF. The CDR3 nucleotides read TGCGCCAGCAGCCCCTACAGGGATGTCACCGGGGAGCTGTTTTTT.

The chain uses TRBV5-1 and TRBJ2-3; maybe TRBD2 (6 bases). The CDR3 has 17 amino acids. CDR1 SGHRS and CDR2 YFSETQ come from the germline V gene. V dropped 0 bases and J dropped 5 bases, with 19 bases sitting between them. CDR3 in amino acids: CASSLGGGMFVGDTQYF. CDR3 in DNA: TGCGCCAGCAGCTTGGGAGGCGGGATGTTTGTCGGAGATACGCAGTATTTT. Using reference TRBV5-1 and TRBJ2-3 for the parts outside the CDR3, the full variable domain is KAGVTQTPRYLIKTRGQQVTLSCSPISGHRSVSWYQQTPGQGLQFLFEYFSETQRNKGNFPGRFSGRQFSNSRSEMNVSTLELGDSALYLCASSLGGGMFVGDTQYFGPGTRLTVL.

The chain employs TRBV7-2 and TRBJ1-1; D remains ambiguous. This CDR3 has 15 amino acids. Germline CDR1 and CDR2: SGHTA and FQGNSA. Trimming removed 5 bases from V and 1 base from J, with 14 bases in between. CDR3 protein: CASSPGPQRNTEAFF. DNA of the CDR3: TGTGCCAGCAGCCCCGGTCCCCAACGGAACACTGAAGCTTTCTTT.

This clone has only one observation. The V call is TRBV7-3, the J call TRBJ2-1, with TRBD1 as a possible D gene (6 bases). Trimming removed 6 bases from V and 6 bases from J, with 15 bases in between. Germline CDR1 SGHTA, CDR2 FQGTGA. The CDR3 covers 14 residues. CDR3 residues: CASSRDTRGNEQFF. The CDR3, as DNA: TGTGCCAGCAGTCGCGACACCAGGGGCAATGAGCAGTTCTTC.

V usage is TRBV28 and J usage is TRBJ1-2; 9 bases are shared with TRBD1. The trim removed 5 bases at V and 6 bases at J, leaving 10 bases unmatched. Germline V gives CDR1 MDHEN, CDR2 SYDVKM. The CDR3 is made up of 15 amino acids. CDR3 bases: TGTGCCAGCAGTACCCCCGGGACAGGGAGTAATGGCTACACCTTC. This encodes CASSTPGTGSNGYTF.

The chain recombines TRBV7-9 with TRBJ2-5, with a tentative D call TRBD2 (7 bases). The germline V gene encodes CDR1 SEHNR and CDR2 FQNEAQ (reference sequence). V was pared by 4 bases and J by 4 bases, with 13 bases between. The CDR3 runs to 14 residues. The CDR3 nucleotides are TGTGCCAGCAGCTACAGGAGGGGGGGAGAGACCCAGTACTTC. Its protein product is CASSYRRGGETQYF.

The chain employs TRBV19 and TRBJ1-2, with D uncertain. V lost 4 bases and J lost 1, with 13 bases in between. The CDR3 covers 15 residues. Germline V gives CDR1 LNHDA, CDR2 SQIVND (reference sequence). CDR3 sequence: CASSTPGGRNYGYTF. In nucleotides, the CDR3 is TGTGCCAGTAGTACCCCTGGAGGTCGTAACTATGGCTACACCTTC.

This clone was seen only once. The rearrangement links TRBV11-2 to TRBJ2-5; 12 bases map to TRBD2. There are 18 residues in the CDR3. Germline lookup yields CDR1 SGHAT and CDR2 FQNNGV. Trimming at V came to 4 bases and at J to 5 bases, leaving 14 bases not matched to a gene. CDR3 loop: CASSSRSSGRAASETQYF. Here the CDR3 DNA reads TGTGCCAGCAGCTCAAGATCTAGCGGGAGGGCCGCTTCGGAGACCCAGTACTTC.

The chain joins TRBV19 to TRBJ1-1; D uncertain. The CDR3 sequence is 13 residues long. V lost 3 bases, J lost 1 base, and 6 bases lay in between. Germline V gives CDR1 LNHDA, CDR2 SQIVND (reference sequence). The CDR3 spells CASSMEGNTEAFF. The CDR3 coding sequence is TGTGCCAGTAGTATGGAGGGGAACACTGAAGCTTTCTTT.

The chain recombines TRBV29-1 with TRBJ2-1; the match to TRBD2 covers 12 bases. Germline V gene lookup returns CDR1 SQVTM and CDR2 ANQGSEA. Losses at the gene ends were 1 base for V and 4 bases for J; bases not matched to a gene: 5. CDR3 length: 16 residues. The CDR3 DNA reads TGCAGCGTTGAAGGGCAAACTAGCGGGAGGTACAATGAGCAGTTCTTC. Translating gives CSVEGQTSGRYNEQFF.